The table lists the clone carrying this TCR beta chain with many counts. The data originate from a study of CD8+CD57+ T cells in acquired aplastic anemia. V was cut by 7 bases and J by 3 bases, with 18 bases left in between. The CDR3 sequence is 16 residues long. Patients chosen for sequencing had CD8+CD57+ cells that had expanded, as shown by flow cytometry. TCR beta VDJ and CDR3 were profiled, and genomic DNA was the template. Each CDR3 protein gets one entry after TCRdb re-called the reads with MiXCR. The sample lists approximately 100,000 distinct CDR3 sequences, about 66% occurring once. The V gene is TRBV12-3 or TRBV12-4, the J gene TRBJ2-2; perhaps TRBD2 as D (5 bases). What was sequenced was sorted CD4+, CD8+, or CD8+CD57+ T cells (not recorded which) from PBMCs. The receptor was isolated from a human donor with aplastic anemia. The CDR3 DNA follows: TGTGCCAGCACCACGGGAAGCCGATGGGACACCGGGGAGCTGTTTTTT. Protein product: CASTTGSRWDTGELFF.